Only a few counts were recorded for the clone carrying this T cell receptor beta chain. This sample was included in a study of T cells after yellow fever vaccination. TCRdb redid the calling of the 5' RACE reads with MiXCR, one entry per CDR3 protein. The sample holds approximately 300,000 distinct CDR3 sequences; 8% to 10% are singletons and the top ten take about a sixth. The source material was PBMCs, sampled on the day of the first yellow fever vaccination. The receptor's source is a man between 18 and 35 years old who received the YFV17D yellow fever vaccine.

The CDR3 DNA follows: TGTGCCAGCAGTCCCACACAGGGGCCTCGGGGCTACACCTTC. It specifies CASSPTQGPRGYTF. The J gene is TRBJ1-2, the V gene TRBV7-9; 7 bases align to TRBD1. The CDR3 consists of 14 residues. Germline values: CDR1 SEHNR, CDR2 FQNEAQ (reference sequence). Losses at the gene ends were 6 bases for V and 8 bases for J; bases not matched to a gene: 12.